This T cell receptor (beta chain) was captured by sequencing in a study of blood T cell repertoires in COVID-19. Background on the study: Samples representing acute and convalescent COVID-19 were sourced from the United States, Italy and Spain. PBMCs, B-cell-depleted T cells, or T cells provided the cDNA or gDNA that made up the material.

Germline CDR1 is MRHNA and CDR2 is SNTAGT. V was cut by 6 bases and J by 7 bases, with 9 bases left in between. This CDR3 spans 11 amino acids. Source study methods: Researchers report that nucleated cell counts were estimated from reference gene primer amplification. The data were produced by immunoSEQ multiplex PCR, yet TCRdb's version contains in-frame clones alone and is incomplete. V and J calls and clone size are as listed in that table; D and trimming were resolved from the DNA. The table lists some 270,000 clones, approximately 89% of them singletons. The receptor was derived from a woman between 55 and 75 years old who had recovered from COVID-19. The chain combines TRBV6-4 with TRBJ1-2; TRBD1 might be the D (5 bases). Sequenced input: peripheral blood. CDR3 amino acids: CASSQGSGYTF. CDR3 nucleotide sequence: TGTGCCAGCAGCCAGGGCAGTGGCTACACCTTC.